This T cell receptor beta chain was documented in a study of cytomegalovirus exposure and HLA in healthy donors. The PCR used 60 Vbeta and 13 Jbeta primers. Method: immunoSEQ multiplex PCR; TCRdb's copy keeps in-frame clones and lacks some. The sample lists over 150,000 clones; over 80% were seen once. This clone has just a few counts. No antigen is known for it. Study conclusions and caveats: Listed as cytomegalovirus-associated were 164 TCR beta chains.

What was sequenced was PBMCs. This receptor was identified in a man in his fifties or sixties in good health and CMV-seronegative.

The CDR3 nucleotides are TGTGCCAGCAGGCAAGGGACACGATGGGAAAAACTGTTTTTT. Protein: CASRQGTRWEKLFF. The chain uses TRBV6-6 and TRBJ1-4; D is perhaps TRBD1 (6 bases). The V gene lost 6 bases and the J gene lost 8 bases, with 16 bases spanning the gap. Germline CDR1 reads MNHNY; CDR2 reads SVGAGI (reference sequence). There are 14 residues in the CDR3.